The present T cell receptor (beta chain) was sequenced within a study of regulatory T cells in long-lasting Graves disease. Study-level points and caveats: Compared with new cases, persistent Graves' patients showed reduced TCR diversity.

Noted time point: persistent/refractory GD, antithyroid drugs over 5 years with positive TRAb. Making the TCR library involved RNA that had been extracted from PBMCs. American Thyroid Association guidelines defined Graves' disease diagnosis. Germline V CDR1 and CDR2: MNHEY, SVGAGI. Trimming removed 0 bases at V and 3 bases at J, with 14 bases between. The CDR3 is 16 residues long. This clonotype was observed many times. The antigen is undetermined. In building TCR beta libraries, iRepertoire HTBI primers were used together with Arm-PCR of CDR3 regions. MiXCR was run by TCRdb on the multiplex PCR reads, yielding one entry per CDR3 protein. The data show about 470,000 distinct CDR3 sequences, 20% to 25% seen once.

Source: peripheral blood mononuclear cells (PBMCs), taken when the disease was refractory, from a patient treated with antithyroid drugs. The sequence derives from a female donor with Graves disease. The J gene is TRBJ1-1, the V gene TRBV6-5; perhaps TRBD1 as D (5 bases). The CDR3 loop reads CASSYSGYKGHTEAFF. CDR3 in DNA: TGTGCCAGCAGTTACTCCGGTTACAAGGGACACACTGAAGCTTTCTTT.